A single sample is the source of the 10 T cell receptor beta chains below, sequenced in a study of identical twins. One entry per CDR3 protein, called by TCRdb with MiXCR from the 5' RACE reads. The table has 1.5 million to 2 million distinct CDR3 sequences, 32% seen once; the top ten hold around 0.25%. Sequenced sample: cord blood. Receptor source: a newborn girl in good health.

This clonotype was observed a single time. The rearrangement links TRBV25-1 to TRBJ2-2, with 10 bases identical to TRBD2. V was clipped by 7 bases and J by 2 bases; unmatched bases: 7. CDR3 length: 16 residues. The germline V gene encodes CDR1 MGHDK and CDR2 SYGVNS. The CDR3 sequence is CASTSGLAINTGELFF. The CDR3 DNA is TGTGCCAGCACATCGGGACTAGCGATAAACACCGGGGAGCTGTTTTTT.

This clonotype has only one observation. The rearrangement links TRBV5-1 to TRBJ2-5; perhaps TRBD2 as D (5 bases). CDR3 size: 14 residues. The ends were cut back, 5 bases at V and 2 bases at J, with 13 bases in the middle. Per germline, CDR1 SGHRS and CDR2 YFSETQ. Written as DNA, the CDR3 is TGCGCCAGCAGGCGCGGGCGGCTACAAGAGACCCAGTACTTC. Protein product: CASRRGRLQETQYF.

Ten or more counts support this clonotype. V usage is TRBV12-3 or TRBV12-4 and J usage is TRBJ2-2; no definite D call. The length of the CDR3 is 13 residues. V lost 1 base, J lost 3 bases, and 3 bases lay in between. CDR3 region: CASSLGDTGELFF. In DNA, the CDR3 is TGTGCCAGCAGTTTAGGGGACACCGGGGAGCTGTTTTTT.

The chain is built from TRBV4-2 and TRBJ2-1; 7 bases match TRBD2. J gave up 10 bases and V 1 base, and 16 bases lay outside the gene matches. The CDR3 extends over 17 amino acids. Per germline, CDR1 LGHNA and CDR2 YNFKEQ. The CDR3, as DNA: TGTGCCAGCAGCCAAGGTAATCGGGTAGCGGGTTCCTACGAGCAGTTCTTC. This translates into CASSQGNRVAGSYEQFF.

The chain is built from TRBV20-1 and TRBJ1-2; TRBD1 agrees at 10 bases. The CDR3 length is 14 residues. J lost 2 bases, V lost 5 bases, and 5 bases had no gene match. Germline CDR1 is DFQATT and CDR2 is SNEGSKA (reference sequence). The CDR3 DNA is TGCAGTGCTGGGGACAGGGGACCCAACTATGGCTACACCTTC. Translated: CSAGDRGPNYGYTF.

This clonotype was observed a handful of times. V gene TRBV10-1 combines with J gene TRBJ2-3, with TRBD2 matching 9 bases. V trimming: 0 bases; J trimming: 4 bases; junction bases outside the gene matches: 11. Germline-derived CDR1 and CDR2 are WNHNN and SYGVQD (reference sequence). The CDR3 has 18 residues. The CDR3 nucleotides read TGCGCCAGCAGTGAGTCGCTAGCGGGACAACCCGGGGCAGATACGCAGTATTTT. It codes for CASSESLAGQPGADTQYF.

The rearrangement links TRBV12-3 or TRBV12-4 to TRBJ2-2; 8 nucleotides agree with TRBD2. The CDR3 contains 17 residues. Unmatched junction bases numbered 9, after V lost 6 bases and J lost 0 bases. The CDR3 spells CASRPSGSRTNTGELFF. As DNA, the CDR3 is TGTGCCAGCAGACCCAGCGGGAGTAGGACGAACACCGGGGAGCTGTTTTTT.

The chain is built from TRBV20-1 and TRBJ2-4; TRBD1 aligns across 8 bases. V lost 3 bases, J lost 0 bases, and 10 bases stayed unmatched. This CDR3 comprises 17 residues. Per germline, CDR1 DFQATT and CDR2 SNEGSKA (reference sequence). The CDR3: CSARSGQDSLAKNIQYF. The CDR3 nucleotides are TGCAGTGCTAGGTCGGGACAGGACTCCCTAGCCAAAAACATTCAGTACTTC.

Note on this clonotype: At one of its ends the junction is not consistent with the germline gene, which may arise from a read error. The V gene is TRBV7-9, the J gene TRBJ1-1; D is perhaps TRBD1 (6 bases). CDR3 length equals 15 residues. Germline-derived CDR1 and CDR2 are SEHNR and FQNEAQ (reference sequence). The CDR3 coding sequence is TGTGCCAGCAGTTTAGGGGGACGGACTGAAAGGGGGGCTTTCTTT. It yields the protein CASSLGGRTERGAFF.

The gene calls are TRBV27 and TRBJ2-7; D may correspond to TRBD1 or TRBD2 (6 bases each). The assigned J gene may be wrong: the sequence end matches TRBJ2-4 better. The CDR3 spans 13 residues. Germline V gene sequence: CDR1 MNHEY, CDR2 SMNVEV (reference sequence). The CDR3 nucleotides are TGTGCCAGCGGCTCCCCGGGGGCAAACATTCAGTACTTC. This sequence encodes CASGSPGANIQYF.